This TCR beta chain was sequenced during a study of blood T cell repertoires in COVID-19. Study as a whole: There were acute and convalescent COVID-19 samples, and they came from the United States, Italy and Spain. In each case, the material was cDNA or gDNA derived from T cells, B-cell-depleted T cells, or PBMCs.

Participants reported their clinical history, and cohort assignment relied on those reports. In germline, CDR1 is LNHDA, CDR2 SQIVND (reference sequence). Trimming took off 6 bases at V and 2 bases at J, with 19 bases between the two ends. The CDR3 contains 16 residues. Profiling relied on immunoSEQ multiplex PCR, and the TCRdb table lists in-frame clones only, not all of them. The table includes some 190,000 clones, 86% detected once. The rearrangement uses TRBV19 and TRBJ1-2; D possibly corresponds to TRBD1 (6 bases). The receptor was derived from a woman aged 40 to 50 in a cohort exposed to, infected with or recovered from COVID-19 (not recorded which). The sequencing input was PBMCs or T cells enriched from blood (not recorded which). Here the CDR3 reads CASRPRTVPGNYGYTF. CDR3 nucleotide sequence: TGTGCCAGTAGACCGAGGACAGTACCCGGGAACTATGGCTACACCTTC.